Presented here are 19 T cell receptor beta chains from one specimen sequenced in a study of blood T cell repertoires in COVID-19. Using immunoSEQ multiplex PCR, the repertoire was profiled, and TCRdb retains in-frame clones only, with some absent. The table has fewer than 200,000 clones, over 60% seen once. The sequenced material came from peripheral blood. The origin of the receptors is a woman in her seventies with acute or convalescent COVID-19.

The V call is TRBV4-1, the J call TRBJ1-5; no firm D call. The CDR3 consists of 13 residues. Per the germline V gene, CDR1 is MGHRA and CDR2 is YSYEKL. V shed 0 bases and J shed 6 bases, with 6 bases lying between them. CDR3 DNA: TGCGCCAGCAGCCAAGATGACACTCAGCCCCAGCATTTT. Amino acids: CASSQDDTQPQHF.

Only one count was recorded for this clone. J is TRBJ2-5 and V is TRBV5-1; 12 bases match TRBD2. Germline loops: CDR1 SGHRS, CDR2 YFSETQ. The V and J ends lost 4 bases and 5 bases, in that order; junction bases with no gene match: 9. The CDR3 length is 16 residues. CDR3 bases: TGCGCCAGCAGCCCTTCGCCACTAGCGGGAGGCGAGACCCAGTACTTC. This encodes CASSPSPLAGGETQYF.

The DNA of the CDR3 is TGTGCCAGCAGCTTGCTAGGGGATGAGCAGTTCTTC. Protein sequence: CASSLLGDEQFF. The gene calls are TRBV7-9 and TRBJ2-1; D perhaps matches TRBD1 (5 bases). CDR3 size: 12 residues. Between the trimmed V and J ends, which lost 3 bases and 8 bases, there was a span of 8 bases. Germline V gene data show CDR1 as SEHNR and CDR2 as FQNEAQ (reference sequence).

The chain combines TRBV9 with TRBJ2-1; 13 nucleotides align to TRBD2. CDR1 and CDR2 (germline): SGDLS, YYNGEE. The CDR3 runs to 17 residues. The V gene end was trimmed by 0 bases and the J gene end by 9 bases; junction bases not matched to a gene: 9. This CDR3 reads CASSVGTSGSRIGEQFF. CDR3 bases: TGTGCCAGCAGCGTAGGGACTAGCGGGAGTCGGATCGGTGAGCAGTTCTTC.

Here the CDR3 DNA reads TGTGCCAGCAGTGGAGGGACAGGGGAGCGTAATCAGCCCCAGCATTTT. Amino acids: CASSGGTGERNQPQHF. This sequence joins TRBV28 and TRBJ1-5; TRBD1 matches at 10 bases. The CDR3 covers 16 residues. The V and J ends lost 5 bases and 4 bases, in that order; junction bases with no gene match: 8. Per germline, CDR1 MDHEN and CDR2 SYDVKM.

The CDR3 coding sequence is TGTGCCAGCAGTTCCGGGTCCCCGGTGGGTGAAAAACTGTTTTTT. Translation gives CASSSGSPVGEKLFF. J is TRBJ1-4 and V is TRBV6-5; D unclear. There are 15 residues in the CDR3. Deletions cut 4 bases from V and 7 bases from J, with 16 bases between. The germline V gene encodes CDR1 MNHEY and CDR2 SVGAGI.

This clone occurred once. The genes are TRBV5-6 and TRBJ2-1; 12 bases agree with TRBD2. CDR3 length: 18 amino acids. Germline trimming cut 4 bases from V and 6 bases from J; bases unmatched to any gene: 14. Germline-derived CDR1 and CDR2 are SGHDT and YYEEEE. CDR3 bases: TGTGCCAGCAGCGGAGGGGGATCTAGCGGGAGGGTTAGCAATGAGCAGTTCTTC. Translated, it gives CASSGGGSSGRVSNEQFF.

The chain is built from TRBV6-1 and TRBJ2-7; tentative D call: TRBD2 (5 bases). Per the germline V gene, CDR1 is MNHNS and CDR2 is SASEGT. The V end was cut by 1 base, the J end by 5 bases, with 12 bases between. The CDR3 spans 14 residues. CDR3 loop: CASSEGRRIDEQYF. The CDR3 DNA reads as TGTGCCAGCAGTGAAGGGCGGAGGATTGACGAGCAGTACTTC.

V gene TRBV19 combines with J gene TRBJ2-2, with D possibly being TRBD1 (5 bases). Trimming took off 10 bases at V and 0 bases at J, with 15 bases between the two ends. The CDR3 totals 15 residues. Germline CDR1 LNHDA, CDR2 SQIVND (reference sequence). CDR3 loop: CATLKGASNTGELFF. The CDR3, as DNA: TGTGCCACCCTCAAAGGGGCCTCGAACACCGGGGAGCTGTTTTTT.

This chain joins TRBV19 and TRBJ2-3; D is perhaps TRBD1 (6 bases). Trimming took 6 bases from V and 2 from J, leaving 12 bases between them. CDR3 length equals 14 residues. Looked up from germline, CDR1 is LNHDA and CDR2 is SQIVND (reference sequence). In nucleotides, the CDR3 is TGTGCCAGTAGATCAACAGGGTCCACAGATACGCAGTATTTT. Translation gives CASRSTGSTDTQYF.

The chain couples TRBV1 to TRBJ2-2; the table's D call, TRBD2, was not checked against the DNA. TRBV1 is tagged as a pseudogene. The CDR3 consists of 23 residues. The DNA of the CDR3 is TGCACCAGCAGCCAAGATCGGCATAAGCGGGAGGAATATCAGTTCGCGAACACCGGGGAGCTGTTTTTT. It is translated as CTSSQDRHKREEYQFANTGELFF.

The rearrangement joins TRBV2 to TRBJ1-1, with D uncertain. V was pared by 6 bases and J by 1 base, with 12 bases between. Germline loops: CDR1 SNHLY, CDR2 FYNNEI. This CDR3 has 14 amino acids. CDR3 sequence reads: CASSFGLQNTEAFF. The CDR3 DNA sequence: TGTGCCAGCAGCTTTGGACTCCAGAACACTGAAGCTTTCTTT.

The gene calls are TRBV7-3 and TRBJ1-2; TRBD1 agrees at 7 bases. Germline V gene sequence: CDR1 SGHTA, CDR2 FQGTGA. V shed 0 bases, J shed 6 bases, and the junction held 4 bases outside the gene matches. CDR3 length: 14 amino acids. CDR3 loop: CASSLTRQGDGYTF. The CDR3 nucleotides read TGTGCCAGCAGCTTAACGCGACAGGGTGATGGCTACACCTTC.

The rearrangement joins TRBV6-5 to TRBJ2-7, with TRBD1 matching over 8 bases. The CDR3 is made up of 13 amino acids. Trimming removed 4 bases from V and 7 bases from J; junction bases left unmatched: 6. Germline lookup yields CDR1 MNHEY and CDR2 SVGAGI. CDR3 DNA: TGTGCCAGCAGTTGGGACAGGCGGAAAGAGCAGTACTTC. Its protein product is CASSWDRRKEQYF.

The chain has TRBV27 and TRBJ1-2; 7 bases line up with TRBD1. With 7 bases clipped from V and 7 bases from J, the junction kept 12 bases outside the gene matches. Germline values: CDR1 MNHEY, CDR2 SMNVEV (reference sequence). CDR3 length: 14 residues. The CDR3 sequence: CASTSFDRVGGYTF. CDR3 nucleotide sequence: TGTGCCAGCACCTCTTTCGACAGGGTAGGTGGCTACACCTTC.

The genes are TRBV19 and TRBJ2-1; 13 bases agree with TRBD2. This CDR3 is 17 amino acids long. After removal of 2 bases from V and 8 bases from J, the junction contained 9 bases not matched to a gene. Germline values: CDR1 LNHDA, CDR2 SQIVND (reference sequence). CDR3 sequence reads: CASSIRSRLAGGYEQFF. DNA for the CDR3: TGTGCCAGTAGTATAAGGTCCCGACTAGCGGGAGGATATGAGCAGTTCTTC.

This chain links TRBV6-6 with TRBJ2-3; the match to TRBD2 covers 11 bases. Germline V gene sequence: CDR1 MNHNY, CDR2 SVGAGI (reference sequence). With 5 bases clipped from V and 4 bases from J, the junction kept 14 bases outside the gene matches. The CDR3 totals 18 residues. CDR3 in amino acids: CASSPGLAVFTVPDTQYF. CDR3 nucleotide sequence: TGTGCCAGCAGTCCGGGACTAGCGGTTTTTACGGTCCCAGATACGCAGTATTTT.

V is TRBV6-1 and J is TRBJ1-1; D unresolved. Per the germline V gene, CDR1 is MNHNS and CDR2 is SASEGT. This CDR3 contains 13 residues. V was clipped by 0 bases and J by 5 bases, with 7 bases between them. The CDR3 DNA is TGTGCCAGCAGTGAAGCGGGAGGAACTGAAGCTTTCTTT. Its translation is CASSEAGGTEAFF.

The chain carries TRBV27 and TRBJ2-2, with a weak D call TRBD1 (5 bases). Germline lookup yields CDR1 MNHEY and CDR2 SMNVEV (reference sequence). This CDR3 comprises 15 residues. Trimming stripped 2 bases from V and 0 bases from J, with 7 bases between. The CDR3 is CASSLQGSNTGELFF. CDR3 nucleotides: TGTGCCAGCAGTTTACAGGGATCGAACACCGGGGAGCTGTTTTTT.